This TCR beta chain is from a study of beta chain features in type 1 diabetes. Study details: All of the samples together had roughly 98 million sorted cells examined. Overall study findings and caveats: The study notes PCR might favor shorter templates equally in patients and controls. A closer apparent resemblance between naive, central memory and Treg TCRB repertoires was seen in patients than in healthy donors.

With respect to this clone: Its antigen is not identified.

Sequencing targeted expressed TCRB transcripts, as all isolated RNA had been reverse transcribed. Assay: immunoSEQ multiplex PCR; the TCRdb copy retains only in-frame clones and omits some. The data contain about 140,000 clones, 9% to 10% of them singletons. The sequencing sample was made of central memory CD4+ T cells from blood. The clonotype comes from a woman between 35 and 50 years old in good health.

The CDR3 region has the DNA TGTGCCAGTAGTATTTGGTGGGCAGGGGGCGCGTCCAAAAACATTCAGTACTTC. Its translation is CASSIWWAGGASKNIQYF. The rearrangement links TRBV19 to TRBJ2-4; TRBD1 matches at 8 bases. Trimming removed 3 bases from V and 2 bases from J; junction bases left unmatched: 12. The CDR3 has 18 amino acids. Germline V gives CDR1 LNHDA, CDR2 SQIVND (reference sequence).